This T cell receptor beta chain was documented in a study of graft-versus-host responses after intestinal transplantation. Study overall: Recipients across the board were started on anti-thymocyte globulin induction, then kept on tacrolimus and steroids for two to four years. The study, taken as a whole, reports: GvH clones occurred in recipient marrow; some first appeared in ileum or blood.

A remark on this clone: The antigen is unknown.

V dropped 4 bases and J dropped 8 bases, with 23 bases sitting between them. The CDR3 spans 17 residues. Per the germline V gene, CDR1 is SGHVS and CDR2 is FNYEAQ. This table comes from immunoSEQ multiplex PCR, and its TCRdb copy is limited to in-frame clones, with some not included. The sample shows 35,000 to 45,000 clones, 85% to 95% of them seen only once. This rearrangement joins TRBV7-6 to TRBJ2-2, with D tentatively TRBD2 (6 bases). The receptor's source is a human patient who received an intestinal transplant, so some T cells may come from the graft donor. The sequencing used PBMCs, collected roughly 780 days after intestinal transplantation. The CDR3 region has the DNA TGTGCCAGCAGCTCCCTGTACCTCACTAGCCCGGGAGGGGAGCTGTTTTTT. Amino acids: CASSSLYLTSPGGELFF.